These 4 T cell receptor beta chains originate from one sample sequenced in a study of shared clonotypes between healthy human individuals. Generated by immunoSEQ multiplex PCR, the TCRdb table keeps only in-frame clones and is missing some. Counted here are about 1.1 million clones, roughly 80% occurring once; the ten biggest clones make up about 0.89%. The sequencing sample was made of memory CD4+ T cells from PBMCs. The subset is: CD45RA-negative fraction. The source is a man younger than 35 in good health. Some clones in this sample may be carry-over from other donors' samples.

The rearrangement joins TRBV2 to TRBJ2-5, with D perhaps being TRBD1 or TRBD2 (5 bases each). The V end was cut by 7 bases, the J end by 4 bases, with 16 bases between. CDR3 length: 14 residues. Germline CDR1 and CDR2: SNHLY and FYNNEI. The CDR3 region is CASKGTRGVETQYF. The CDR3 coding sequence is TGTGCCAGCAAAGGAACGAGGGGAGTAGAGACCCAGTACTTC.

V gene TRBV2 combines with J gene TRBJ2-3; the match to TRBD1 covers 9 bases. The trim removed 6 bases at V and 6 bases at J, leaving 22 bases unmatched. Germline CDR1 SNHLY, CDR2 FYNNEI. CDR3 length: 19 amino acids. CDR3 protein: CASRKGQGRIGREADTQYF. The DNA of the CDR3 is TGTGCCAGCAGGAAGGGACAGGGAAGAATCGGGAGAGAAGCCGATACGCAGTATTTT.

The V gene is TRBV25-1, the J gene TRBJ2-1; D remains ambiguous. Germline assignment: CDR1 MGHDK and CDR2 SYGVNS. The CDR3 loop spans 16 amino acids. V lost 1 base and J 0 bases, leaving 10 bases between the germline ends. CDR3 sequence: CASSEWADHSYNEQFF. Here the CDR3 DNA reads TGTGCCAGCAGTGAATGGGCGGACCACTCCTACAATGAGCAGTTCTTC.

The rearrangement joins TRBV7-9 to TRBJ1-5; maybe TRBD1 (6 bases). Germline V CDR1 and CDR2: SEHNR, FQNEAQ (reference sequence). V was shortened by 1 base and J by 2 bases, with 15 bases between the two germline ends. This CDR3 spans 17 amino acids. The CDR3 protein is CASSLGRGGLGNQPQHF. CDR3 nucleotide sequence: TGTGCCAGCAGCTTAGGGCGAGGGGGGTTGGGCAATCAGCCCCAGCATTTT.